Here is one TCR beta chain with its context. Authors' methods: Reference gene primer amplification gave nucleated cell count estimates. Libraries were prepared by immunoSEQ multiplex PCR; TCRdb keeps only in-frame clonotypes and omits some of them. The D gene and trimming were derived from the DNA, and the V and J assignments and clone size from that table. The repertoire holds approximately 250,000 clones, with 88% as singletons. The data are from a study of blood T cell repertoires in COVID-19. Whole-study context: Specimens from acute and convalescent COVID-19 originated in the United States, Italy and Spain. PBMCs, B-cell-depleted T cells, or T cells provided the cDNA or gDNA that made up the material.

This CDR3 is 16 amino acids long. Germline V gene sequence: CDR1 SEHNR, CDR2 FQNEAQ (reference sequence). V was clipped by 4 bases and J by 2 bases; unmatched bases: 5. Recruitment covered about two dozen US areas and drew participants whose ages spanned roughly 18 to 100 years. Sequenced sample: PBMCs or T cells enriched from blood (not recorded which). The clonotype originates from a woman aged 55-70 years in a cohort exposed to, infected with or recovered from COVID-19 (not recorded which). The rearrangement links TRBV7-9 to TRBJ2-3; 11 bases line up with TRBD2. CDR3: CASSSGLAETTDTQYF. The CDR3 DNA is TGTGCCAGCAGCTCGGGACTAGCGGAGACCACAGATACGCAGTATTTT.